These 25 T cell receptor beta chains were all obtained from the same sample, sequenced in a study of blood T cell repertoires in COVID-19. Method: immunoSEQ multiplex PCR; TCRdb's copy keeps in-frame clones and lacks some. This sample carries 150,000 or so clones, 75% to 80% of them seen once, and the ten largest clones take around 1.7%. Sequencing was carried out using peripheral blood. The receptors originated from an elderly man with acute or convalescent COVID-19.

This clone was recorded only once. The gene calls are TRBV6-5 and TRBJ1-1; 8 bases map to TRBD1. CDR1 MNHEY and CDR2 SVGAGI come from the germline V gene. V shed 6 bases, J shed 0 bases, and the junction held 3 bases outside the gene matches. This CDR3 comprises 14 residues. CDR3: CASRLDRVNTEAFF. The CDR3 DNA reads TGTGCCAGCAGATTGGACAGGGTGAACACTGAAGCTTTCTTT.

CDR3: CASSPEGLGETQYF. For the CDR3, the DNA is TGTGCCAGCTCACCCGAAGGACTGGGGGAGACCCAGTACTTC. The J gene is TRBJ2-5, the V gene TRBV18, with a possible D match to TRBD2 (5 bases). The germline CDR1 and CDR2 sequences are KGHSH and LQKENI. The V end lost 3 bases, the J end lost 5 bases, and 13 bases lay between the germline ends. The CDR3 loop spans 14 amino acids.

The CDR3 DNA is TGTGCCAGCAGTTTAGCGGCAGTTGAAGCTTTCTTT. Encoded protein: CASSLAAVEAFF. The chain has TRBV28 and TRBJ1-1; D call uncertain. The CDR3 runs to 12 residues. Germline CDR1 is MDHEN and CDR2 is SYDVKM. With 2 bases removed from V and 7 bases from J, the gap between germline ends came to 8 bases.

CDR3: CASSERQGADTQYF. The CDR3 region has the DNA TGTGCCAGCAGCGAGAGACAGGGGGCAGATACGCAGTATTTT. The chain recombines TRBV7-2 with TRBJ2-3; 9 bases align to TRBD1. Germline CDR1 reads SGHTA; CDR2 reads FQGNSA. This CDR3 contains 14 residues. J was trimmed by 4 bases and V by 5 bases; bases with no gene match: 4.

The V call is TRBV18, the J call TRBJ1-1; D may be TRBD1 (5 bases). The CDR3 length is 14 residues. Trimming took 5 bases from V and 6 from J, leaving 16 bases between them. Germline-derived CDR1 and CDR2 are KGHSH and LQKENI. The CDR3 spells CASSGQGYRAEAFF. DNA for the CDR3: TGTGCCAGCTCAGGTCAGGGTTATCGGGCTGAAGCTTTCTTT.

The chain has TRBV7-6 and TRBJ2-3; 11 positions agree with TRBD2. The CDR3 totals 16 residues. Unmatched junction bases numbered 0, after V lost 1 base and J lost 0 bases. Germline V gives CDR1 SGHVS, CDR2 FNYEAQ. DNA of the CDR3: TGTGCCAGCAGCTTAGGACTAGCGGGGAGCACAGATACGCAGTATTTT. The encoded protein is CASSLGLAGSTDTQYF.

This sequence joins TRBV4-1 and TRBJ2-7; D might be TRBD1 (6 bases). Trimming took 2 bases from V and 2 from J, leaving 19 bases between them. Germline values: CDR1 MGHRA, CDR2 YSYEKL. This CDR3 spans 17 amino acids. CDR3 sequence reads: CASSQTDSQPLTYEQYF. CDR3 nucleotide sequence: TGCGCCAGCAGCCAAACGGACAGCCAACCTCTAACCTACGAGCAGTACTTC.

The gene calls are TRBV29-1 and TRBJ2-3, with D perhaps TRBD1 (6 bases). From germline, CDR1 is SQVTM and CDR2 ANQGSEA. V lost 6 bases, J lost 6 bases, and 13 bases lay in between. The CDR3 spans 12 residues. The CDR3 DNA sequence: TGCAGCGTCCTAAGCCAGGGGGATACGCAGTATTTT. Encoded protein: CSVLSQGDTQYF.

The CDR3 sequence is CACGAANFNEQFF. In DNA form, the CDR3 reads TGTGCCTGTGGGGCAGCCAACTTCAATGAGCAGTTCTTC. The chain uses TRBV30 and TRBJ2-1, with D possibly TRBD1 on 5 matching bases. CDR1 is GTSNPN, CDR2 SVGIG, per germline (reference sequence). The germline V and J ends were trimmed by 6 bases and 6 bases, with 15 bases remaining between them. The CDR3 has 13 residues.

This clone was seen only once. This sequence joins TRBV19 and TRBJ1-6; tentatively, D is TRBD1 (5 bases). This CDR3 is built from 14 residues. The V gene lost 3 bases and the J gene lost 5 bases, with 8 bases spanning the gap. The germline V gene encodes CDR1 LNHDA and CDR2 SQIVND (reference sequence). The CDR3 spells CASSIGQHNSPLHF. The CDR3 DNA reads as TGTGCCAGTAGTATCGGACAACATAATTCACCCCTCCACTTT.

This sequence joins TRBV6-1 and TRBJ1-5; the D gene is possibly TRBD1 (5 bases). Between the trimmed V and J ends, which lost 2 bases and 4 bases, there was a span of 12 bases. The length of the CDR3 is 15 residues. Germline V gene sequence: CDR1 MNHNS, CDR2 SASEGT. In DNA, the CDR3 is TGTGCCAGCAGTGAATATTTGGCAGGGAATCAGCCCCAGCATTTT. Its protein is CASSEYLAGNQPQHF.

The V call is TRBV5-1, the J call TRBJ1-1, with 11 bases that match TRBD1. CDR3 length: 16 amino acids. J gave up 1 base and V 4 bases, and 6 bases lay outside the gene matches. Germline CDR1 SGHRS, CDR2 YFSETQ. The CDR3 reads CASSPGQGGGNTEAFF. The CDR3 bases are TGCGCCAGCAGCCCGGGACAGGGGGGAGGGAACACTGAAGCTTTCTTT. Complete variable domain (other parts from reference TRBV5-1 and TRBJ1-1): KAGVTQTPRYLIKTRGQQVTLSCSPISGHRSVSWYQQTPGQGLQFLFEYFSETQRNKGNFPGRFSGRQFSNSRSEMNVSTLELGDSALYLCASSPGQGGGNTEAFFGQGTRLTVV.

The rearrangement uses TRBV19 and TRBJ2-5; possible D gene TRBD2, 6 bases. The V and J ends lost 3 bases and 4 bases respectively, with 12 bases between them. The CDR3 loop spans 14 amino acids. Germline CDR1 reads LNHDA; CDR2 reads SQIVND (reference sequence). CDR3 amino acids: CASSIFGGRETQYF. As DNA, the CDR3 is TGTGCCAGTAGTATTTTCGGGGGTCGAGAGACCCAGTACTTC.

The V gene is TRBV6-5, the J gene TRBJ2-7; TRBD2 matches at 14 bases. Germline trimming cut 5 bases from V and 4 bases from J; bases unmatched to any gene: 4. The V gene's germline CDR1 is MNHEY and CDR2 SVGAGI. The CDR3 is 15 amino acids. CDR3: CASSLGLAGEYEQYF. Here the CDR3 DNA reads TGTGCCAGCAGTCTGGGACTAGCGGGGGAATACGAGCAGTACTTC.

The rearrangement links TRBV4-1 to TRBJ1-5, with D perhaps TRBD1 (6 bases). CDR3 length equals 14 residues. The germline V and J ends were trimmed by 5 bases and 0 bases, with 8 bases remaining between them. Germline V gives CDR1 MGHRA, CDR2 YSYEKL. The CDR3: CASSEQGSNQPQHF. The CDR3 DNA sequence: TGCGCCAGCAGCGAACAGGGTAGCAATCAGCCCCAGCATTTT.

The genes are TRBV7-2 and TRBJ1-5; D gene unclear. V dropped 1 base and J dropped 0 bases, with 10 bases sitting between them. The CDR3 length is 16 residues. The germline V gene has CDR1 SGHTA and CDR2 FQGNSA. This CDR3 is CASSLDARGSNQPQHF. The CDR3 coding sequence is TGTGCCAGCAGCTTAGATGCTCGGGGTAGCAATCAGCCCCAGCATTTT.

The CDR3 DNA sequence: TGTGCCACCAGTGACCCCCGGGGGGAGTACAATGAGCAGTTCTTC. It is translated as CATSDPRGEYNEQFF. This chain joins TRBV24-1 and TRBJ2-1; 7 bases align to TRBD2. From germline, CDR1 is KGHDR and CDR2 SFDVKD. The CDR3 is 15 amino acids. V trimming: 4 bases; J trimming: 4 bases; junction bases outside the gene matches: 6.

CDR3 sequence: CASNGQGSAEKLFF. DNA of the CDR3: TGTGCCAGCAACGGACAGGGGTCGGCTGAAAAACTGTTTTTT. The chain employs TRBV6-5 and TRBJ1-4; TRBD1 matches at 9 bases. V was pared by 7 bases and J by 7 bases, with 7 bases of the junction left unmatched. CDR3 size: 14 residues. Germline V lookup: CDR1 MNHEY, CDR2 SVGAGI.

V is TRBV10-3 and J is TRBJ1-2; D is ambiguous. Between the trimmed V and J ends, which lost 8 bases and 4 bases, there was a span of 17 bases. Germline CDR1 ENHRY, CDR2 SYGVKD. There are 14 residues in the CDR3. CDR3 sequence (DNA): TGTGCCATCGCTCCTCCTAGCGTGCCCTATGGCTACACCTTC. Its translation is CAIAPPSVPYGYTF.

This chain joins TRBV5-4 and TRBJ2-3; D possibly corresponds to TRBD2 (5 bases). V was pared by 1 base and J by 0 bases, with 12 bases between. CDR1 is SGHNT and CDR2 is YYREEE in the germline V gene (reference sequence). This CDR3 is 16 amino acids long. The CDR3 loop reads CASSLRAGPSTDTQYF. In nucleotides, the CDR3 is TGTGCCAGCAGCTTGAGGGCGGGCCCTAGCACAGATACGCAGTATTTT.

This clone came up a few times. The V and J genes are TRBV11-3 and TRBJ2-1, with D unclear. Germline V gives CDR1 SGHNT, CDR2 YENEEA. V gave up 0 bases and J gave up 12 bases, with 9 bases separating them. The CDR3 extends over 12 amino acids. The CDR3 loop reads CASSLESAGQFF. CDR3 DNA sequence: TGTGCCAGCAGCTTAGAGTCGGCAGGGCAGTTCTTC.

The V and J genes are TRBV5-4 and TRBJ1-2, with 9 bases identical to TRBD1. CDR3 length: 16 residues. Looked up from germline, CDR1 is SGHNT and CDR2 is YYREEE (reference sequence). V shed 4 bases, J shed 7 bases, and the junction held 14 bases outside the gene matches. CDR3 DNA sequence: TGTGCCAGCAGCCGGGACAGGGTTTCGCTGTCCGGTGGCTACACCTTC. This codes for CASSRDRVSLSGGYTF.

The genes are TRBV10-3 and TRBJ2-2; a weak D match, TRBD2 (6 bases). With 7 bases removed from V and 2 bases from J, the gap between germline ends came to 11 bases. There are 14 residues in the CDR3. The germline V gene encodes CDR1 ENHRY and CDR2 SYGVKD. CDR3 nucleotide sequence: TGTGCCATCAAAGGAGGGTCCAACACCGGGGAGCTGTTTTTT. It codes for CAIKGGSNTGELFF.

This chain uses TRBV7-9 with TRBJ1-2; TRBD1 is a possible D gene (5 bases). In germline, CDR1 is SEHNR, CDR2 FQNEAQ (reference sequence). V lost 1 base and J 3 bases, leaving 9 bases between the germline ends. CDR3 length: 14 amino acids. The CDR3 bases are TGTGCCAGCAGCTTAGTGGCCAGGGACTATGGCTACACCTTC. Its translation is CASSLVARDYGYTF.

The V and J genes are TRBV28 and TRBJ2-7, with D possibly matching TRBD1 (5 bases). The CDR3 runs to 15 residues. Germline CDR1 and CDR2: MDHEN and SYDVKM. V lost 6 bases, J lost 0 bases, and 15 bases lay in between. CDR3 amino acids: CASSSAAQGSYEQYV. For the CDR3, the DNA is TGTGCCAGCAGCTCTGCAGCCCAGGGCTCCTACGAGCAGTACGTC.